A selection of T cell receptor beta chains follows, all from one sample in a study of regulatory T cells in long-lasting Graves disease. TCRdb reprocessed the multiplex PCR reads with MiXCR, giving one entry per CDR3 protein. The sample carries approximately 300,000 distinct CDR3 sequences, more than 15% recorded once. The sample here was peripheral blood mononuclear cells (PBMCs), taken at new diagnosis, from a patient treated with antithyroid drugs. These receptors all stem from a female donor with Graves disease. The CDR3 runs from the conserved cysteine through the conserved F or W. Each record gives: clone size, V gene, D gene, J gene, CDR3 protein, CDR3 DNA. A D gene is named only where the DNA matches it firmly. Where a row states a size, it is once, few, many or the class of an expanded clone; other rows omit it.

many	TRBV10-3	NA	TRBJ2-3	CAISDPRGSTDTQYF	TGTGCCATCAGTGACCCGAGGGGTAGCACAGATACGCAGTATTTT
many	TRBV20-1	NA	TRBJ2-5	CSAFSRSGRETQYF	TGCAGTGCTTTTAGCAGGTCCGGAAGGGAGACCCAGTACTTC
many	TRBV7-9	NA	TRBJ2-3	CASSRATVFGGTDTQYF	TGTGCCAGCAGCCGGGCTACGGTTTTCGGCGGCACAGATACGCAGTATTTT
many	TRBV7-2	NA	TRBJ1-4	CASSLVVSFNEKLFF	TGTGCCAGCAGCTTAGTCGTTTCGTTCAATGAAAAACTGTTTTTT
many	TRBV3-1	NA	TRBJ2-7	CASSQESSYEQYF	TGTGCCAGCAGCCAAGAGAGCTCCTACGAGCAGTACTTC
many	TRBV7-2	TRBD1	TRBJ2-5	CASSWDRDQYF	TGTGCCAGCAGCTGGGACAGGGACCAGTACTTC
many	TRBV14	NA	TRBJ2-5	CASSRLDRLMETQYF	TGTGCCAGCAGCCGACTTGACAGGCTGATGGAGACCCAGTACTTC
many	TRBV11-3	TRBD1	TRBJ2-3	CASSAGGADTQYF	TGTGCCAGCAGCGCAGGGGGCGCAGATACGCAGTATTTT
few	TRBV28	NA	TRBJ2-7	CASSLVVAGTAYEQYF	TGTGCCAGCAGCCTGGTGGTAGCAGGCACTGCCTACGAGCAGTACTTC
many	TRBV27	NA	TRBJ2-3	CASSPLDRRSTDTQYF	TGTGCCAGCAGTCCCCTAGATCGGCGTAGCACAGATACGCAGTATTTT
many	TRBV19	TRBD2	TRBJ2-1	CASSSAGADEQFF	TGTGCCAGTAGTAGTGCGGGAGCGGATGAGCAGTTCTTC
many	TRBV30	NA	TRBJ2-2	CAWSQGHGGTGELFF	TGTGCCTGGAGCCAGGGTCATGGGGGAACCGGGGAGCTGTTTTTT
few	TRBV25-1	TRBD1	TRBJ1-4	CASSESDRGEKLFF	TGTGCCAGCAGTGAAAGCGACAGGGGGGAAAAACTGTTTTTT
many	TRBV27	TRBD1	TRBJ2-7	CASSHGTGFGYEQYF	TGTGCCAGCAGTCATGGGACAGGGTTTGGCTACGAGCAGTACTTC
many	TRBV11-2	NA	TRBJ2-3	CASSAGGGHWDTQYF	TGTGCCAGCAGCGCCGGAGGGGGCCACTGGGATACGCAGTATTTT
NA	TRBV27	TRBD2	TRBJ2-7	CASKGSGTYEQYF	TGCGCCAGCAAGGGTAGCGGGACCTACGAGCAGTACTTC
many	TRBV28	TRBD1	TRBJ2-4	CASRLGQVDSVAKNIQYF	TGTGCCAGCAGACTTGGACAGGTCGACTCCGTAGCCAAAAACATTCAGTACTTC
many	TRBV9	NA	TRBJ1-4	CASSVSARGGNEKLFF	TGTGCCAGCAGCGTTTCCGCAAGGGGAGGTAATGAAAAACTGTTTTTT
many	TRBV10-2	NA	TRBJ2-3	CASSEYRDHLTDTQYF	TGCGCCAGCAGTGAGTACCGGGACCACCTGACAGATACGCAGTATTTT
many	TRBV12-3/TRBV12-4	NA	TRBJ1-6	CASSLGFFSPLHF	TGTGCCAGCAGTTTAGGCTTCTTCTCACCCCTCCACTTT
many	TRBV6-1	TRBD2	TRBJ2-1	CASSQRGGRGSSYNEQFF	TGTGCCAGCAGTCAACGGGGCGGGAGGGGGAGCTCCTACAATGAGCAGTTCTTC
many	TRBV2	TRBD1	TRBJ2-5	CASSEADRGETQYF	TGTGCCAGCAGTGAAGCGGACAGGGGAGAGACCCAGTACTTC
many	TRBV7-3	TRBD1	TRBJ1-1	CASSLEAQGVGTEAFF	TGTGCCAGCAGCCTCGAAGCACAGGGGGTTGGCACTGAAGCTTTCTTT
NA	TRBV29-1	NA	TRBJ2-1	CSVEKGLHGQFF	TGCAGCGTTGAAAAAGGGCTCCATGGGCAGTTCTTC
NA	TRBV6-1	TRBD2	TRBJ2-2	CASSRTSGSNTGELFF	TGTGCCAGCAGCAGAACTAGCGGGAGTAACACCGGGGAGCTGTTTTTT
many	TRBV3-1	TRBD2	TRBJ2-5	CASSQAEAGEETQYF	TGTGCCAGCAGCCAAGCCGAAGCGGGAGAAGAGACCCAGTACTTC
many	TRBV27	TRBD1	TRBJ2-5	CASSRTGGPQETQYF	TGTGCCAGCAGCCGGACAGGGGGCCCCCAAGAGACCCAGTACTTC
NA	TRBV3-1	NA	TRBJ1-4	CASSHSDGYEKLFF	TGTGCCAGCAGCCATTCCGACGGCTATGAAAAACTGTTTTTT
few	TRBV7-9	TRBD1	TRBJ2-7	CASSPGTGGPNEQYF	TGTGCCAGCAGCCCCGGGACAGGGGGGCCTAACGAGCAGTACTTC
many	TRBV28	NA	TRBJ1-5	CASSVPVSRPQHF	TGTGCCAGCAGTGTCCCGGTCTCGAGGCCCCAGCATTTT
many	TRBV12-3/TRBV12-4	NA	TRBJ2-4	CASSFGGYKNIQYF	TGTGCCAGCAGTTTTGGGGGATACAAAAACATTCAGTACTTC
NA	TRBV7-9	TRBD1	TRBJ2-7	CASSHQGDTDYEQYF	TGTGCCAGCAGCCACCAGGGGGATACTGACTACGAGCAGTACTTC
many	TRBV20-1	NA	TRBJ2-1	CSARRAFVADEQFF	TGCAGTGCTAGACGTGCCTTCGTAGCCGATGAGCAGTTCTTC
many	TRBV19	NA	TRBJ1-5	CASRIDGAPQPQHF	TGTGCCAGTAGGATCGACGGTGCCCCGCAGCCCCAGCATTTT
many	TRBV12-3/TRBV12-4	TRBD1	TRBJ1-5	CASGLTGGNQPQHF	TGTGCCAGCGGACTAACAGGGGGCAATCAGCCCCAGCATTTT
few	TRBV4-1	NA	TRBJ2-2	CASSSPSSTGELFF	TGCGCCAGCAGCTCCCCGTCGAGCACCGGGGAGCTGTTTTTT
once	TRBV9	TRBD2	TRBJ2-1	CASSDRTSGIANEQFF	TGTGCCAGCAGCGATAGGACTAGCGGGATAGCTAATGAGCAGTTCTTC
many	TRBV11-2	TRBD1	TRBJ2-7	CASSGPGTGGAEQYF	TGTGCCAGCAGCGGACCCGGGACAGGGGGTGCCGAGCAGTACTTC
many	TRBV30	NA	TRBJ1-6	CAWSPGAPLHF	TGTGCCTGGAGTCCAGGCGCACCCCTCCACTTT
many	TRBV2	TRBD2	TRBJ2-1	CASREGSGGYNEQFF	TGTGCCAGCAGGGAGGGGAGCGGGGGCTACAATGAGCAGTTCTTC
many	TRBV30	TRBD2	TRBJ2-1	CACQGLAEHNEQFF	TGTGCCTGCCAGGGACTAGCGGAACACAATGAGCAGTTCTTC
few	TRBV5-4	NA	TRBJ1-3	CASSLAGRSSGNTIYF	TGTGCCAGCAGCTTGGCGGGACGAAGCTCTGGAAACACCATATATTTT
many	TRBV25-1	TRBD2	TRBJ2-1	CASSEFGAGASNEQFF	TGTGCCAGCAGTGAATTCGGGGCGGGAGCCAGTAATGAGCAGTTCTTC
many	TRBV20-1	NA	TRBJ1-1	CSATQGSGPAGTEAFF	TGCAGTGCTACTCAAGGGAGCGGACCAGCGGGCACTGAAGCTTTCTTT
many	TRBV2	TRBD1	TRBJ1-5	CASRGTGVQPQHF	TGTGCCAGCAGGGGGACAGGGGTCCAGCCCCAGCATTTT
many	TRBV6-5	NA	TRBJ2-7	CASSYGVGSYEQYF	TGTGCCAGCAGTTACGGGGTGGGGTCCTACGAGCAGTACTTC
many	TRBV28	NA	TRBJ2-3	CASSGTPLGDTQYF	TGTGCCAGCAGCGGGACTCCTCTGGGGGATACGCAGTATTTT
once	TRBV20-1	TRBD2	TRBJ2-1	CSATAGTSGLGGEQFF	TGCAGTGCTACCGCCGGGACTAGCGGGTTAGGAGGGGAGCAGTTCTTC